The following is a TCR beta chain sequence with its context. Clones were sequenced by immunoSEQ multiplex PCR, and TCRdb holds only the in-frame ones, with some missing. The sample includes under 140,000 clones, 80% to 90% seen only once; the top ten take 15% to 20%. V lost 2 bases and J 2 bases, leaving 6 bases between the germline ends. From germline, CDR1 is ENHRY and CDR2 SYGVKD. The CDR3 is made up of 13 amino acids. This entry belongs to a study of blood T cell repertoires in COVID-19. Whole-study context: Nucleic acid was either cDNA or gDNA, and it came from T cells, B-cell-depleted T cells, or PBMCs.

This TCR derives from a woman aged 55-69 years with acute or convalescent COVID-19. The chain has TRBV10-3 and TRBJ1-2; D is uncertain. The sample comprised peripheral blood. The DNA of the CDR3 is TGTGCCATCAGTGAGGAACAGAACTATGGCTACACCTTC. Its protein is CAISEEQNYGYTF.